Reported below is one T cell receptor beta chain. No antigen is known for it. This sample stems from a study of T-cell reconstitution after alpha-beta-depleted transplantation in children. Library preparation (for TCRbeta) was performed with unique molecular identifiers. MiXCR was run by TCRdb on the PCR reads, yielding one entry per CDR3 protein. The data show about 510,000 distinct CDR3 sequences, with 11% seen just once and approximately 15% held by the top ten. Broader study findings: Expanded graft clones numbering several hundred reportedly gave rise to alpha-beta T cells about two months after transplant. Recipient T cells and thymic progenitors that survived were the source of the high TCRbeta diversity seen at day 60 in some patients.

CDR3 length equals 17 residues. The germline CDR1 and CDR2 sequences are SGHTA and FQGNSA. V was pared by 4 bases and J by 2 bases, with 10 bases of the junction left unmatched. The input for sequencing was PBMCs, mostly from graft donor cells, taken 180 days after TCRalphabeta/CD19-depleted stem cell transplant. The genes are TRBV7-2 and TRBJ2-7; the match to TRBD2 covers 11 bases. The receptor was isolated from a female patient aged 2-9 years who had a stem cell transplant for aplastic anemia, so the T cells may come from the graft donor. CDR3 sequence reads: CASSWKGTSGRPYEQYF. CDR3 nucleotides: TGTGCCAGCAGCTGGAAAGGTACTAGCGGGAGACCCTACGAGCAGTACTTC.